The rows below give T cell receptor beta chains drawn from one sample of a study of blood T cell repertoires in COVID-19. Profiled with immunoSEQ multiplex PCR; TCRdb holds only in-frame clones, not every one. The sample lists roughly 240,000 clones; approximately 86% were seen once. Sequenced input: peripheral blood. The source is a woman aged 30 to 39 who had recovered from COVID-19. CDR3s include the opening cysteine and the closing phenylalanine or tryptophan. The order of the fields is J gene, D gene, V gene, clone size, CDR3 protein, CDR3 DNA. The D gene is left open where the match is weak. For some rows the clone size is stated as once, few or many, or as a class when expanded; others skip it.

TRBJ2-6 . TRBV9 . CASSVDPGVGANVLTF TGTGCCAGCAGCGTAGACCCAGGGGTGGGGGCCAACGTCCTGACTTTC
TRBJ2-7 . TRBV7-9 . CASSSVQGEQYF TGTGCCAGCAGCTCAGTCCAGGGGGAGCAGTACTTC
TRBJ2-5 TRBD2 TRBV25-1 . CASSELAGAGETQYF TGTGCCAGCAGTGAACTAGCGGGGGCTGGGGAGACCCAGTACTTC
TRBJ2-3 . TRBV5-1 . CASSGGTGTDTQYF TGCGCCAGCAGCGGGGGGACAGGCACAGATACGCAGTATTTT
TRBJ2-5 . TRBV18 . CASSPRANQETQYF TGTGCCAGCTCACCACGGGCTAACCAAGAGACCCAGTACTTC
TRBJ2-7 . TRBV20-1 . CSASFSRGNEQYF TGCAGTGCTAGTTTTTCCCGGGGGAACGAGCAGTACTTC
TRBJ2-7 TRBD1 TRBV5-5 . CASRPTPGQVYEQYF TGTGCCAGCAGGCCTACTCCGGGACAGGTCTACGAGCAGTACTTC
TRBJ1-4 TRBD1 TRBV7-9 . CASSSDRGSGEKLFF TGTGCCAGCAGTTCCGACAGGGGATCGGGTGAAAAACTGTTTTTT
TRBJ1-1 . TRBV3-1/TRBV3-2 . CASSPVLNTEAFF TGTGCCAGCAGCCCCGTCCTGAACACTGAAGCTTTCTTT
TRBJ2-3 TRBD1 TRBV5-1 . CASSILGGAGDTQYF TGCGCCAGCAGCATCTTAGGGGGCGCAGGAGATACGCAGTATTTT
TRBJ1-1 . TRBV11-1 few CASSLGRGSEAFF TGTGCCAGCAGCTTAGGACGGGGAAGTGAAGCTTTCTTT
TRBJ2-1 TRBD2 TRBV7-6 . CASSLARGNYNEQFF TGTGCCAGCAGCTTAGCGCGGGGGAACTACAATGAGCAGTTCTTC
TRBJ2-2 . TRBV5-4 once CASSLPPGTGELFF TGTGCCAGCAGCCTCCCCCCAGGTACCGGGGAGCTGTTTTTT
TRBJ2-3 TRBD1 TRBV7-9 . CASSSSLEGQTTDTQYF TGTGCCAGCAGCTCCTCCCTAGAGGGACAGACCACAGATACGCAGTATTTT
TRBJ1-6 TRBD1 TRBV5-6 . CASSLRFGQGDSPLHF TGTGCCAGCAGCCTTCGTTTTGGACAGGGGGATTCACCCCTCCACTTT
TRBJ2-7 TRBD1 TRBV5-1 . CASSLAGQGTSYEQYF TGCGCCAGCAGCTTGGCCGGACAGGGGACGTCCTACGAGCAGTACTTC
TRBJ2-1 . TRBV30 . CAWRAGDRLSYNEQFF TGTGCCTGGAGGGCCGGCGACAGACTCTCCTACAATGAGCAGTTCTTC
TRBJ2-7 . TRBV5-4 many CASSPRTDPYEQYF TGTGCCAGCAGCCCCCGGACAGATCCCTACGAGCAGTACTTC
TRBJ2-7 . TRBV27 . CASSWGGRGYEQYF TGTGCCAGCAGTTGGGGGGGGCGCGGTTACGAGCAGTACTTC
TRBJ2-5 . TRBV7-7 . CASSLELQETQYF TGTGCCAGCAGCTTAGAACTCCAAGAGACCCAGTACTTC
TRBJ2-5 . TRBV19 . CASRGVSTGETQYF TGTGCCAGTAGAGGAGTGTCAACGGGAGAGACCCAGTACTTC
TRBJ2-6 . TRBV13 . CASSSPGTGANVLTF TGTGCCAGCAGCTCTCCGGGGACTGGGGCCAACGTCCTGACTTTC
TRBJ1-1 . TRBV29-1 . CSVEPTGSNTEAFF TGCAGCGTTGAACCGACAGGATCGAACACTGAAGCTTTCTTT
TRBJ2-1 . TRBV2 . CASSGAGALYNEQFF TGTGCCAGCAGTGGGGCGGGGGCCCTCTACAATGAGCAGTTCTTC
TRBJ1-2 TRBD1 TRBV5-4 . CASSSRQGRYGYTF TGTGCCAGCAGCTCAAGACAGGGAAGGTATGGCTACACCTTC
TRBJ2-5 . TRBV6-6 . CASSYLLQETQYF TGTGCCAGCAGTTACCTCCTTCAAGAGACCCAGTACTTC
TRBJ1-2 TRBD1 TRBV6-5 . CASSNRGGGYTF TGTGCCAGCAGCAACAGGGGGGGCGGCTACACCTTC
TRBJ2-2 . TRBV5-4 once CASSQKNRQSGELFF TGTGCCAGCAGCCAAAAGAACCGACAGAGCGGGGAGCTGTTTTTT
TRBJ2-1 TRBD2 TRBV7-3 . CASSLGTSPHNEQFF TGTGCCAGCAGCCTCGGGACTAGCCCACACAATGAGCAGTTCTTC
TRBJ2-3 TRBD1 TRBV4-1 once CASSRIRDRVADTQYF TGCGCCAGCAGCCGGATCCGGGACAGGGTAGCCGATACGCAGTATTTT
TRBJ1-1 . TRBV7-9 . CASRLREGIPEAFF TGTGCCAGCAGGCTGAGGGAGGGCATCCCTGAAGCTTTCTTT
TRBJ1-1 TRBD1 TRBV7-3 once CASSLGDSEAFF TGTGCCAGCAGCTTAGGGGACAGTGAAGCTTTCTTT
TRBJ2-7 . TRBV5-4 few CASSFFPAYEQYF TGTGCCAGCAGCTTTTTTCCAGCCTACGAGCAGTACTTC
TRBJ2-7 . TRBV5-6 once CASSRVERGEQYF TGTGCCAGCAGCCGGGTCGAGCGTGGGGAGCAGTACTTC
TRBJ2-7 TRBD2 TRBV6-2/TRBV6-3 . CASSYPGGLPEQYF TGTGCCAGCAGTTACCCGGGGGGACTACCAGAGCAGTACTTC
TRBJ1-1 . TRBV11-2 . CASSSTLMNTEAFF TGTGCCAGCAGCTCGACACTCATGAACACTGAAGCTTTCTTT
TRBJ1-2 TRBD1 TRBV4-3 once CASSQDNRGGYTF TGCGCCAGCAGCCAAGATAACAGGGGTGGCTACACCTTC
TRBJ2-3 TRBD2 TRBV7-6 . CASSFPLAGGLGTDTQYF TGTGCCAGCAGCTTCCCGTTAGCGGGGGGGCTGGGAACAGATACGCAGTATTTT
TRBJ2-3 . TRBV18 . CASSPSSRDTQYF TGTGCCAGCTCACCGTCGTCGCGGGATACGCAGTATTTT
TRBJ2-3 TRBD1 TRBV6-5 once CASNHRGSVTDTQYF TGTGCCAGCAACCACAGGGGAAGCGTCACAGATACGCAGTATTTT
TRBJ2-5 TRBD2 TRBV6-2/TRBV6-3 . CASSRTSGGAETQYF TGTGCCAGCAGCAGAACTAGCGGGGGGGCAGAGACCCAGTACTTC
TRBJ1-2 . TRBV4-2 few CASSQDAAGANYGYTF TGTGCCAGCAGCCAAGACGCTGCCGGGGCTAACTATGGCTACACCTTC
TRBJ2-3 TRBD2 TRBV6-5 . CASTALGLAGSQYF TGTGCCAGCACTGCACTGGGGTTAGCGGGCTCGCAGTATTTT
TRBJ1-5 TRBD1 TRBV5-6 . CASTTWGQNNQPQHF TGTGCCAGCACTACATGGGGACAGAACAATCAGCCCCAGCATTTT
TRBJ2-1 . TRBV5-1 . CASRAGFHEQFF TGCGCCAGCAGGGCAGGGTTCCACGAGCAGTTCTTC